The 20 T cell receptor beta chains in this list originate from one sample, sequenced in a study of T cell responses to AZD1222 COVID-19 vaccine. Measured with immunoSEQ multiplex PCR; TCRdb has only the in-frame clones, and not every one. The table records 180,000 or so clones, about 93% of them present only once. Sequences were derived from peripheral blood, sampled on day 0 of AZD1222 vaccination. The receptors were sampled from an adult in good health.

The chain recombines TRBV29-1 with TRBJ1-1; D is perhaps TRBD1 (6 bases). Germline CDR1 SQVTM, CDR2 ANQGSEA. CDR3 length: 15 residues. Deletions cut 3 bases from V and 4 bases from J, with 18 bases between. This CDR3 reads CSVEKIPGQGTEAFF. The CDR3 DNA sequence: TGCAGCGTTGAGAAAATACCGGGACAAGGCACTGAAGCTTTCTTT.

The chain employs TRBV10-3 and TRBJ1-1; D is ambiguous. Germline loops: CDR1 ENHRY, CDR2 SYGVKD. Trimming took 5 bases from V and 0 from J, leaving 16 bases between them. The CDR3 spans 16 residues. CDR3 coding DNA: TGTGCCATCAGTAATTCCGAGTTCGTCCTGAACACTGAAGCTTTCTTT. It is translated as CAISNSEFVLNTEAFF.

This chain uses TRBV24-1 with TRBJ2-2; D is uncertain. Trimming left V 2 bases short and J 4 bases short, with 13 bases between. Germline V CDR1 and CDR2: KGHDR, SFDVKD. CDR3 length equals 16 residues. CDR3: CATSDSTPKATGELFF. The CDR3 DNA sequence: TGTGCCACCAGTGATTCCACCCCGAAGGCCACCGGGGAGCTGTTTTTT.

The chain recombines TRBV20-1 with TRBJ2-7, with a weak D call TRBD2 (7 bases). Germline CDR1 DFQATT, CDR2 SNEGSKA (reference sequence). Trimming took 7 bases from V and 6 from J, leaving 13 bases between them. The CDR3 is 11 residues long. The CDR3 sequence is CSVTGGREQYF. CDR3 nucleotide sequence: TGCAGTGTGACGGGGGGCCGCGAGCAGTACTTC.

The chain carries TRBV11-2 and TRBJ2-1; 12 nucleotides agree with TRBD2. V was clipped by 4 bases and J by 5 bases; unmatched bases: 3. CDR1 and CDR2 from the germline V gene are SGHAT and FQNNGV. This CDR3 comprises 15 residues. The CDR3: CASSWTSGTNNEQFF. The CDR3 DNA is TGTGCCAGCAGCTGGACTAGCGGGACTAACAATGAGCAGTTCTTC.

The chain links TRBV5-1 to TRBJ2-3; 9 bases are shared with TRBD2. The V gene end was trimmed by 4 bases and the J gene end by 0 bases; junction bases not matched to a gene: 6. CDR1 is SGHRS and CDR2 is YFSETQ in the germline V gene. The CDR3 is 16 amino acids. CDR3 bases: TGCGCCAGCAGCCAGGGACTAGCATATAGCACAGATACGCAGTATTTT. Protein sequence: CASSQGLAYSTDTQYF.

The CDR3 region has the DNA TGTGCCAGCAGCCTGCGGGACAGGGGTGCCTACGAGCAGTACTTC. As protein: CASSLRDRGAYEQYF. This chain connects TRBV21-1 to TRBJ2-7; TRBD1, as called in the table, went unchecked against the DNA. TRBV21-1 is termed a pseudogene. The CDR3 totals 15 residues.

In this sample, this clone turned up once. The DNA for the CDR3 is TGTGCCAGCAGCTTAGATTTGCGACAGAACACCGGGGAGCTGTTTTTT. Translating gives CASSLDLRQNTGELFF. This chain connects TRBV11-2 to TRBJ2-2, with unresolved D. The V end was cut by 0 bases, the J end by 1 base, with 9 bases between. The CDR3 loop spans 16 amino acids. Germline V gives CDR1 SGHAT, CDR2 FQNNGV.

V and J are TRBV7-8 and TRBJ1-2; D perhaps matches TRBD1 (5 bases). CDR1 is SGHVS, CDR2 FQNEAQ, per germline. This CDR3 is built from 15 residues. Trimming took 2 bases from V and 4 from J, leaving 14 bases between them. CDR3 loop: CASSLIVSGTYGYTF. The DNA of the CDR3 is TGTGCCAGCAGCTTAATAGTATCAGGGACCTATGGCTACACCTTC.

This sequence joins TRBV19 and TRBJ2-5; 9 bases are a match to TRBD1. Germline CDR1 LNHDA, CDR2 SQIVND (reference sequence). J lost 3 bases, V lost 4 bases, and 9 bases had no gene match. CDR3 length: 16 residues. The CDR3 coding sequence is TGTGCCAGTAGTAAATGGGGACAGGGTAGAAAAGAGACCCAGTACTTC. Translation: CASSKWGQGRKETQYF.

The genes are TRBV21-1 and TRBJ2-2; the listed D gene, TRBD1, was not tested against the DNA. TRBV21-1 is described as a pseudogene. The CDR3 covers 18 residues. Written as DNA, the CDR3 is TGTGCCAGCAGCAAAGAATGTAATGAGAGCAGGGGCACCGGGGAGCTGTTTTTT. It encodes CASSKECNESRGTGELFF.

This clone was detected only once. V and J are TRBV20-1 and TRBJ1-2, with D possibly matching TRBD1 (5 bases). V was shortened by 3 bases and J by 8 bases, with 25 bases between the two germline ends. Looked up from germline, CDR1 is DFQATT and CDR2 is SNEGSKA (reference sequence). This CDR3 region has 16 residues. The CDR3 here is CSASNGQGTLTGGYTF. CDR3 sequence (DNA): TGCAGTGCTAGTAATGGGCAAGGGACCTTGACGGGAGGCTACACCTTC.

The rearrangement uses TRBV28 and TRBJ1-2; 9 bases line up with TRBD1. This CDR3 contains 15 residues. The germline gives CDR1 MDHEN, CDR2 SYDVKM. Trimming cost V 3 bases and J 4 bases; bases outside gene matches: 6. Here the CDR3 reads CASSFTGTGTYGYTF. The CDR3 DNA is TGTGCCAGCAGTTTTACCGGGACAGGGACCTATGGCTACACCTTC.

The chain couples TRBV7-9 to TRBJ2-7; 7 positions match TRBD1. Germline V gene lookup returns CDR1 SEHNR and CDR2 FQNEAQ (reference sequence). The CDR3 spans 17 residues. V lost 1 base, J lost 3 bases, and 12 bases stayed unmatched. The CDR3 region has the DNA TGTGCCAGCAGCTTAGTAGGTGGATGGGACAGAAACTACGAGCAGTACTTC. This sequence encodes CASSLVGGWDRNYEQYF.

The chain recombines TRBV7-9 with TRBJ1-1; D gene uncertain. CDR1 is SEHNR, CDR2 FQNEAQ, per germline (reference sequence). V was pared by 10 bases and J by 1 base, with 16 bases between. The CDR3 contains 14 residues. In DNA form, the CDR3 reads TGTGCCATATACCACGGGTGGGGGAACACTGAAGCTTTCTTT. Its translation is CAIYHGWGNTEAFF. The full variable domain, with the rest looked up from reference TRBV7-9 and TRBJ1-1, is DTGVSQNPRHKITKRGQNVTFRCDPISEHNRLYWYRQTLGQGPEFLTYFQNEAQLEKSRLLSDRFSAERPKGSFSTLEIQRTEQGDSAMYLCAIYHGWGNTEAFFGQGTRLTVV.

The chain carries TRBV7-3 and TRBJ1-6, with 9 nucleotides matching TRBD1. The CDR3 contains 16 residues. Germline loops: CDR1 SGHTA, CDR2 FQGTGA. V lost 0 bases, J lost 7 bases, and 4 bases stayed unmatched. This CDR3 reads CASSLTRGTGNSPLHF. CDR3 nucleotide sequence: TGTGCCAGCAGCTTAACGAGAGGGACAGGGAATTCACCCCTCCACTTT.

The chain has TRBV27 and TRBJ1-2, with D possibly being TRBD1 (5 bases). CDR1 and CDR2 (germline): MNHEY, SMNVEV (reference sequence). The ends were cut back, 2 bases at V and 9 bases at J, with 16 bases in the middle. This CDR3 comprises 14 residues. Here the CDR3 reads CASSLGAGFKSYTF. In DNA, the CDR3 is TGTGCCAGCAGTTTAGGGGCAGGCTTTAAGAGCTACACCTTC.

This chain's CDR3 is CASSLRTSSYEQYF. DNA for the CDR3: TGTGCCAGTAGCCTCCGAACTAGCTCCTACGAGCAGTACTTC. V and J are TRBV19 and TRBJ2-7; tentatively, D is TRBD2 (5 bases). The germline V gene encodes CDR1 LNHDA and CDR2 SQIVND (reference sequence). The ends were cut back, 6 bases at V and 0 bases at J, with 12 bases in the middle. The CDR3 sequence is 14 residues long. The full variable domain, completed using reference TRBV19 and TRBJ2-7, is DGGITQSPKYLFRKEGQNVTLSCEQNLNHDAMYWYRQDPGQGLRLIYYSQIVNDFQKGDIAEGYSVSREKKESFPLTVTSAQKNPTAFYLCASSLRTSSYEQYFGPGTRLTVT.

The chain links TRBV28 to TRBJ2-6, with D hard to call. This CDR3 comprises 13 residues. CDR1 and CDR2 (germline): MDHEN, SYDVKM. V shed 6 bases and J shed 1 base, with 4 bases lying between them. In DNA form, the CDR3 reads TGTGCCAGCAGGGAGTCTGGGGCCAACGTCCTGACTTTC. Its protein product is CASRESGANVLTF.

The chain employs TRBV7-9 and TRBJ2-3; 7 bases map to TRBD2. The ends lost 1 base at V and 5 bases at J; junction bases unmatched: 6. The CDR3 consists of 15 residues. Germline V lookup: CDR1 SEHNR, CDR2 FQNEAQ (reference sequence). This CDR3 is CASSLESGIRDTQYF. CDR3 bases: TGTGCCAGCAGCTTAGAGAGCGGGATCCGAGATACGCAGTATTTT.